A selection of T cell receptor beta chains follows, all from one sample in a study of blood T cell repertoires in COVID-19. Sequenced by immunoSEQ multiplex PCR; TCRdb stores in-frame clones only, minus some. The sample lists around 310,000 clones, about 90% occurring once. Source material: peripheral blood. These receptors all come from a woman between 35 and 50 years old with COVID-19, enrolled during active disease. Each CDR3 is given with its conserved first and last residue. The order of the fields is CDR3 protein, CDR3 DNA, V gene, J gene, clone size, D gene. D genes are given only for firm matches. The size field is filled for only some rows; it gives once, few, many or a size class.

CASSRGGYEQYF,TGTGCCAGCAGTAGGGGGGGGTACGAGCAGTACTTC,TRBV2,TRBJ2-7,.,.
CASSPGTGVEETQYF,TGCGCCAGCAGCCCAGGAACAGGGGTAGAGGAGACCCAGTACTTC,TRBV5-1,TRBJ2-5,.,TRBD1
CASSPRGSGVSYNEQFF,TGTGCCAGCTCACCCCGGGGTAGCGGGGTTTCCTACAATGAGCAGTTCTTC,TRBV18,TRBJ2-1,.,TRBD2
CASSPRTGVDYEQYF,TGTGCCAGCAGTCCGCGGACAGGGGTCGATTACGAGCAGTACTTC,TRBV27,TRBJ2-7,.,TRBD1
CASSIRQGGEQYF,TGTGCCAGCAGCATAAGACAGGGGGGCGAGCAGTACTTC,TRBV9,TRBJ2-7,once,TRBD1
CASSYSRGRLGTEAFF,TGTGCCAGCAGTTACTCTCGAGGGCGCCTAGGGACTGAAGCTTTCTTT,TRBV6-5,TRBJ1-1,.,.
CASTISRTGNYGYTF,TGTGCCAGCACCATATCTCGGACAGGGAACTATGGCTACACCTTC,TRBV21-1,TRBJ1-2,.,.
CASSLGRRVPYGYTF,TGTGCCAGCAGCTTAGGGAGGAGGGTTCCCTATGGCTACACCTTC,TRBV7-8,TRBJ1-2,.,.
CASSLGVWQAGSNQPQHF,TGTGCCAGCAGCCTGGGGGTGTGGCAGGCGGGGAGCAATCAGCCCCAGCATTTT,TRBV5-5,TRBJ1-5,.,.
CASSYGGLSGANVLTF,TGTGCCAGCAGTTACGGGGGACTCTCTGGGGCCAACGTCCTGACTTTC,TRBV6-6,TRBJ2-6,.,.
CASSPGAKNIQYF,TGTGCCAGCAGCCCGGGAGCCAAAAACATTCAGTACTTC,TRBV11-2,TRBJ2-4,.,.
CASSPQGPATNEKLFF,TGTGCCAGCTCACCCCAGGGGCCCGCAACTAATGAAAAACTGTTTTTT,TRBV18,TRBJ1-4,.,.
CASSDGRYQPQHF,TGTGCCAGCAGTGACGGCAGGTACCAGCCCCAGCATTTT,TRBV6-1,TRBJ1-5,.,.
CASSLRPRHQPQHF,TGTGCCAGCAGTTTGAGACCCAGGCATCAGCCCCAGCATTTT,TRBV28,TRBJ1-5,.,.
CASSSGVDGYTF,TGTGCCAGTAGTTCAGGGGTGGATGGCTACACCTTC,TRBV19,TRBJ1-2,.,.
CASSLDLTGYQPQHF,TGTGCCAGCAGCTTAGATCTCACAGGTTATCAGCCCCAGCATTTT,TRBV11-2,TRBJ1-5,.,.
CASSPASGTGGNEQYF,TGTGCCAGCTCACCTGCCTCCGGGACAGGGGGCAACGAGCAGTACTTC,TRBV18,TRBJ2-7,.,TRBD1
CASSLGRVDSLAKNIQYF,TGTGCCAGCAGCTTAGGGAGAGTGGACAGCCTAGCCAAAAACATTCAGTACTTC,TRBV7-9,TRBJ2-4,.,.
CASSFRGRNTEAFF,TGTGCCAGCAGTTTCAGGGGGAGGAACACTGAAGCTTTCTTT,TRBV27,TRBJ1-1,.,TRBD1
CASSLYRVGTGELFF,TGTGCCAGCAGCTTATACAGGGTCGGGACCGGGGAGCTGTTTTTT,TRBV7-2,TRBJ2-2,.,.
CAWSPGFWNTEAFF,TGTGCCTGGAGCCCCGGGTTCTGGAACACTGAAGCTTTCTTT,TRBV30,TRBJ1-1,.,.
CSVAGTSANTGELFF,TGCAGCGTTGCCGGGACTAGCGCGAACACCGGGGAGCTGTTTTTT,TRBV29-1,TRBJ2-2,.,TRBD2
CASRAPGGSGANVLTF,TGTGCCAGCAGGGCTCCGGGGGGCTCTGGGGCCAACGTCCTGACTTTC,TRBV2,TRBJ2-6,.,TRBD2